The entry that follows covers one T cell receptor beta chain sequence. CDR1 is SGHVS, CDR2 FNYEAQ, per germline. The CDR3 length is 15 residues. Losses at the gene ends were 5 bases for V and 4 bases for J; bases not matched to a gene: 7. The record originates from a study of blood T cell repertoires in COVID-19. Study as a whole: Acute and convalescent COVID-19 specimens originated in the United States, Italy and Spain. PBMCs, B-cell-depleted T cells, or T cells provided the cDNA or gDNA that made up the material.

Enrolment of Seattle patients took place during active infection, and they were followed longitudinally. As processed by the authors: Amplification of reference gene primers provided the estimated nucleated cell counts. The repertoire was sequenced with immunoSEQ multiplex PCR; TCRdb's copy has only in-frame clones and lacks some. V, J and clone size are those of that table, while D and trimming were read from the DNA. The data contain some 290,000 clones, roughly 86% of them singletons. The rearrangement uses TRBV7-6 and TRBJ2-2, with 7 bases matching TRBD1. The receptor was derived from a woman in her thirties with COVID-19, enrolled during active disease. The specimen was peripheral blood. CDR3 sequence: CASSKGTVGTGELFF. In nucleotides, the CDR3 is TGTGCCAGCAGCAAGGGGACAGTAGGCACCGGGGAGCTGTTTTTT.